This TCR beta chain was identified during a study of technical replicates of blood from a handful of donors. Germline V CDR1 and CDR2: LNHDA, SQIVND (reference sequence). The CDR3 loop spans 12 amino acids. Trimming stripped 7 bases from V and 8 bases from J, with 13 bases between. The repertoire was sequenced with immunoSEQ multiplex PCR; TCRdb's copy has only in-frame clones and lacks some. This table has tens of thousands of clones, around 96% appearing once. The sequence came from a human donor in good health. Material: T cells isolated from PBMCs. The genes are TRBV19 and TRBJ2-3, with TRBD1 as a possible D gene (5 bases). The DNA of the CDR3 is TGTGCCAGTAACGCAGGGATAGGTACGCAGTATTTT. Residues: CASNAGIGTQYF.